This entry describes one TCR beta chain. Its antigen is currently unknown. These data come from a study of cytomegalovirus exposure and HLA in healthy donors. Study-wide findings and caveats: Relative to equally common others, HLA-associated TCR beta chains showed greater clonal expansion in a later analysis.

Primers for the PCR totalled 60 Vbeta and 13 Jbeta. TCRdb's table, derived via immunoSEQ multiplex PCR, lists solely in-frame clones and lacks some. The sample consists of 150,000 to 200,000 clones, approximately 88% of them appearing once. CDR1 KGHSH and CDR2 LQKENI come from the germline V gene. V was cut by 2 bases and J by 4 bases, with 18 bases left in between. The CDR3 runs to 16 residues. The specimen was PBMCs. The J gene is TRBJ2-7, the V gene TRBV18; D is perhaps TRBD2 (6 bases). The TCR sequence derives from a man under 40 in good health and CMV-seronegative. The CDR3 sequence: CASSPTGRGVRYEQYF. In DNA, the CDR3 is TGTGCCAGCTCACCAACGGGGCGCGGGGTTCGGTACGAGCAGTACTTC.